This T cell receptor (beta chain) was captured by sequencing in a study of T cell changes during pregnancy in multiple sclerosis. Here immunoSEQ multiplex PCR was the method, and the copy in TCRdb shows in-frame clones only, minus some. The sample includes about 40,000 clones, over 75% of them seen just once. The CDR3 totals 15 residues. In germline, CDR1 is MNHEY, CDR2 SVGAGI. V shed 2 bases, J shed 5 bases, and the junction held 5 bases outside the gene matches. The material was CD4+ T cells from peripheral blood mononuclear cells, obtained in the third trimester of pregnancy. The genes are TRBV6-5 and TRBJ2-3; TRBD2 aligns across 9 bases. This TCR was recovered from a female donor with multiple sclerosis, enrolled in a pregnancy study. The CDR3 nucleotides read TGTGCCAGCAGTTACCAGAGTAGCGGGAGAGATACGCAGTATTTT. It yields the protein CASSYQSSGRDTQYF.